This T cell receptor (beta chain) stems from a study of PD-1 blockade in classical Hodgkin lymphoma. Repertoires were generated with immunoSEQ multiplex PCR, while TCRdb's copy carries only in-frame clones and drops some. The sample holds 25,000 or so clones, about 74% seen once. A note on this clone: Its target is not known.

There was relapse after autologous stem cell transplantation in every patient, and there was variation in brentuximab vedotin exposure. Thawed PBMCs were the source of CD4+ T cells, purified by magnetic negative selection. The ends lost 4 bases at V and 4 bases at J; junction bases unmatched: 9. The CDR3 extends over 15 amino acids. Per the germline V gene, CDR1 is SGHRS and CDR2 is YFSETQ. General study findings and limits: Baseline diversity resembling that of newly diagnosed patients was seen in complete responders.

This chain connects TRBV5-1 to TRBJ2-5, with 8 bases matching TRBD2. The source is a human donor with classical Hodgkin lymphoma. The sequencing used CD4+ T cells from blood, collected at baseline. Written as DNA, the CDR3 is TGCGCCAGCAGCCCACTGGGGCGGGGGGTAGAGACCCAGTACTTC. Translation gives CASSPLGRGVETQYF.